This entry is about one TCR beta chain. These data come from a study of blood T cells in healthy people across ages. It was with a sample-barcoded 5' primer and a J-beta primer mix that a second PCR of about 6 to 12 cycles was run. Each cDNA molecule was tagged by a template-switch adaptor with 12 random nucleotides. TCRdb reprocessed the 5' RACE reads via MiXCR and lists one record per CDR3 protein. This table has approximately 900,000 distinct CDR3 sequences, approximately 49% appearing once. Deletions cut 6 bases from V and 4 bases from J, with 11 bases between. The CDR3 consists of 13 residues. Germline V gene sequence: CDR1 SGHRS, CDR2 YFSETQ.

The TCR sequence derives from a man aged 30 to 45 in good health. The material sequenced was blood. V usage is TRBV5-1 and J usage is TRBJ1-5, with a weak D call TRBD1 (5 bases). The CDR3 nucleotides read TGCGCCAGCACTAAGGGACCGAATCAGCCCCAGCATTTT. Translating gives CASTKGPNQPQHF.